The T cell receptor beta chain under discussion was sequenced for a study of chemoradiotherapy in HPV16-positive cancers. Here immunoSEQ multiplex PCR was the method, and the copy in TCRdb shows in-frame clones only, minus some. The top ten hold roughly 4.5% of the sample, which has about 14,000 clones, roughly 87% seen once. Samples were taken several times over chemoradiotherapy. This clone has a single count. Germline CDR1 is MGHRA and CDR2 is YSYEKL. This CDR3 spans 15 amino acids. V shed 0 bases and J shed 0 bases, with 8 bases lying between them. The sequencing used tumor tissue, collected from a patient who underwent chemoradiotherapy. The clonotype comes from a human donor with HPV-associated anogenital cancer. The V and J genes are TRBV4-1 and TRBJ2-5, with D unclear. The CDR3 sequence is CASSQEVGNQETQYF. CDR3 nucleotides: TGCGCCAGCAGCCAAGAGGTTGGGAACCAAGAGACCCAGTACTTC.